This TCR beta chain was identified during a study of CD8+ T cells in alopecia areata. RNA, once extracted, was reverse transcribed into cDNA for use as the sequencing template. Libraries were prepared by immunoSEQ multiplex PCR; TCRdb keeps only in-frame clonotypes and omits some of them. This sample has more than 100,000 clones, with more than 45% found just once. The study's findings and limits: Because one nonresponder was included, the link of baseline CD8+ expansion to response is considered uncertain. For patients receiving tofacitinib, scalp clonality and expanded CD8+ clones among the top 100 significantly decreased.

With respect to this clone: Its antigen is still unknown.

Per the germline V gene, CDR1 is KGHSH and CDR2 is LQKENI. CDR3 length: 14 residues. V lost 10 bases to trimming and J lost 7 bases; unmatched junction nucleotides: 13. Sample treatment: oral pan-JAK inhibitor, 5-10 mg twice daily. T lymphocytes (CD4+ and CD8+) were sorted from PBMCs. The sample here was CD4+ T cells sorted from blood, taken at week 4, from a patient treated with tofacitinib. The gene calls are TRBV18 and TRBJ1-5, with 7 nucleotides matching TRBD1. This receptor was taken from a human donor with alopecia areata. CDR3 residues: CATTTGKLEQPQHF. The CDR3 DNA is TGTGCCACCACGACAGGGAAGTTAGAGCAGCCCCAGCATTTT.